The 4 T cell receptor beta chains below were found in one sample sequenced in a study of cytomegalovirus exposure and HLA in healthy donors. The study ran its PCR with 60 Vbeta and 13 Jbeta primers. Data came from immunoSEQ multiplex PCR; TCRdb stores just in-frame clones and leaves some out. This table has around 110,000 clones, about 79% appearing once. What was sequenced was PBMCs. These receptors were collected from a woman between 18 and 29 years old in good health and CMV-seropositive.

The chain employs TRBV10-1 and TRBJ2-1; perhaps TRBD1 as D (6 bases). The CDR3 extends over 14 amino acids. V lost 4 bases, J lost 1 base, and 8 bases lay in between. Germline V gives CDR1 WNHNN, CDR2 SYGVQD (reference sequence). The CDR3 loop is CASSAQGSYNEQFF. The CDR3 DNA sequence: TGCGCCAGCAGTGCTCAGGGGTCCTACAATGAGCAGTTCTTC.

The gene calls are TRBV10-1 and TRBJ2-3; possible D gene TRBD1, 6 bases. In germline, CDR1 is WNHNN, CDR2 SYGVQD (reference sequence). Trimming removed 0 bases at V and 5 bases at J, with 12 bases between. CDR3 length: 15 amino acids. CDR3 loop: CASSESGRGEDTQYF. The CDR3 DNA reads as TGCGCCAGCAGTGAGTCTGGCAGGGGTGAAGATACGCAGTATTTT.

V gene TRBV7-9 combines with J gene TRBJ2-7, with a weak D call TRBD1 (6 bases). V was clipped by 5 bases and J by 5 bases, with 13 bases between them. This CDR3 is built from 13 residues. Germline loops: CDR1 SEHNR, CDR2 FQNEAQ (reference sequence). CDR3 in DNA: TGTGCCAGCAGCCGCCAGGGGTTGGACGAGCAGTACTTC. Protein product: CASSRQGLDEQYF.

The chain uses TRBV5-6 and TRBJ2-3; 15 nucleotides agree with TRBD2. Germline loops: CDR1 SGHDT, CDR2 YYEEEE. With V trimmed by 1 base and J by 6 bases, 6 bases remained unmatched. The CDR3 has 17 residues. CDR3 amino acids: CASSLRTSGRAGDTQYF. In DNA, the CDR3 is TGTGCCAGCAGCTTGAGGACTAGCGGGAGGGCCGGGGATACGCAGTATTTT.